The entry below describes one T cell receptor (beta chain). Produced via immunoSEQ multiplex PCR; TCRdb's table is partial and in-frame only. The profile shows 68,000 or so clones, around 92% of them singletons. This sample was included in a study of T cell changes during pregnancy in multiple sclerosis. The source is a female donor in good health, enrolled as a control in a pregnancy study. The sequencing used peripheral blood, collected in the second trimester of pregnancy.

The CDR3 spells CASSERGRGSYNEQFF. CDR3 nucleotide sequence: TGTGCCAGCAGTGAAAGGGGCCGGGGGAGTTACAATGAGCAGTTCTTC. V and J are TRBV2 and TRBJ2-1; D is perhaps TRBD2 (6 bases). Trimming pared 2 bases from V and 4 bases from J, leaving 15 bases between. The CDR3 length is 16 residues. Germline V gene data show CDR1 as SNHLY and CDR2 as FYNNEI.